A single sample gave rise to the 7 T cell receptor beta chains below, sequenced in a study of cytomegalovirus exposure and HLA in healthy donors. PCR amplification relied on 60 Vbeta primers (plus 13 Jbeta primers). Data came from immunoSEQ multiplex PCR; TCRdb stores just in-frame clones and leaves some out. The sample gives around 200,000 clones, over 60% of which show up once; around 2% is in the top ten. The sample was PBMCs. Source of these receptors: a man between 18 and 29 years old in good health and CMV-seronegative.

The chain carries TRBV9 and TRBJ1-1, with a weak D call TRBD1 (6 bases). Deletions cut 0 bases from V and 1 base from J, with 16 bases between. This CDR3 spans 17 amino acids. Germline CDR1 reads SGDLS; CDR2 reads YYNGEE. CDR3 nucleotide sequence: TGTGCCAGCAGCGTAGCGGTGATTTTGGACAGGAACACTGAAGCTTTCTTT. Translating gives CASSVAVILDRNTEAFF.

The rearrangement joins TRBV4-1 to TRBJ1-1, with D possibly TRBD1 on 6 matching bases. Trimming pared 4 bases from V and 0 bases from J, leaving 15 bases between. Germline V gives CDR1 MGHRA, CDR2 YSYEKL. This CDR3 is built from 16 residues. The CDR3 spells CASSPRTDLMNTEAFF. The CDR3 DNA reads as TGCGCCAGCAGCCCCCGGACAGACCTCATGAACACTGAAGCTTTCTTT.

The chain links TRBV19 to TRBJ2-2, with 12 nucleotides matching TRBD2. The trim removed 7 bases at V and 5 bases at J, leaving 8 bases unmatched. The CDR3 has 16 amino acids. In germline, CDR1 is LNHDA, CDR2 SQIVND (reference sequence). As DNA, the CDR3 is TGTGCCAGTATTCCTAGCGGGGGGGCGAGGACCGGGGAGCTGTTTTTT. Residues: CASIPSGGARTGELFF.

The V gene is TRBV9, the J gene TRBJ2-3, with 16 nucleotides matching TRBD2. The CDR3 length is 16 residues. The V gene's germline CDR1 is SGDLS and CDR2 YYNGEE. V shed 3 bases, J shed 3 bases, and the junction held 1 base outside the gene matches. CDR3 nucleotides: TGTGCCAGCAGCGCGGGACTAGCGGGGGGGACAGATACGCAGTATTTT. Residues: CASSAGLAGGTDTQYF.

The chain is built from TRBV30 and TRBJ1-5; D unclear. Trimming cost V 5 bases and J 0 bases, with 17 bases left between them. This CDR3 has 16 residues. The V gene's germline CDR1 is GTSNPN and CDR2 SVGIG (reference sequence). CDR3 in amino acids: CAWAGGGSVSNQPQHF. In nucleotides, the CDR3 is TGTGCCTGGGCCGGTGGAGGGTCAGTTAGCAATCAGCCCCAGCATTTT.

This clone was picked up many times. This chain connects TRBV27 to TRBJ1-3; D unclear. Germline V gives CDR1 MNHEY, CDR2 SMNVEV (reference sequence). This CDR3 comprises 15 residues. Trimming took 5 bases from V and 0 from J, leaving 11 bases between them. CDR3 sequence (DNA): TGTGCCAGCAGTCCTCACAGTAGCTCTGGAAACACCATATATTTT. It specifies CASSPHSSSGNTIYF.

Notes on this clone: A read error may produce the germline difference seen at one junction end. The V and J genes are TRBV7-7 and TRBJ2-1; 10 bases map to TRBD2. Germline loops: CDR1 SSHAT, CDR2 FNYEAQ (reference sequence). The CDR3 spans 14 residues. The CDR3 DNA reads TGTGCTAGCAGCTTAGCTAGCGGGAGCAATGAGCAGTTCTTC. This gives the protein CASSLASGSNEQFF.